This T cell receptor beta chain originates from a study of blood T cells in healthy people across ages (dated by TCRdb to the mid-2010s). A note on the overall study: In model experiments, roughly one uniquely barcoded TCR beta cDNA molecule per two T cells was captured by template switching. Using deep sequencing normalized with unique cDNA molecular identifiers, the study measured how TCR beta repertoire diversity changes with age. The donors were divided into four age groups: young (average approximately 17 years), middle-aged (over 35), aged (roughly 60) and long-lived (about 79). To avoid experimental bias, donors of different ages were distributed randomly across sequencing lanes. Using the same blood draw, the study looked at two additional independent replicas of 1 million unique cDNA reads for two donors, one aged 18 to 30 and the other aged 80 or older.

The paper's findings and limits, for the study overall: Total diversity estimates from one million sequenced T cells were considered lower bounds and underestimates. The long-lived group showed more naive CD4+ T cells, fewer expanded clones and increased TCR diversity than the aged group, suggesting age selection. The percentage of naive T cells measured by flow cytometry correlated strongly with observed TCR beta diversity. Observed TCR beta diversity per million T cells fell roughly linearly with age, and a significant reduction was already apparent by age approximately 41. Donor CMV infection status was unknown, potentially confounding age-related changes in expanded clonotypes. Because profiling used bulk unsorted PBMCs, naive and antigen-experienced compartments could not be compared conclusively.

Library prep was done by 5' RACE. Sequencing instrument: Illumina HiSeq 2500. The second PCR ran for roughly 6 to 11 cycles and used a J-beta primer mix along with a sample-barcoded 5' primer. A template-switch 5' adaptor carrying 12 random nucleotides introduced a unique molecular identifier onto each TCR beta cDNA molecule. Each sample yielded at least 2.5 million CDR3-containing paired-end reads. First-strand cDNA was synthesized from all RNA with the Mint cDNA synthesis kit, primed by a TRBC-specific oligonucleotide. All cDNA was treated with uracil-DNA glycosylase and then went through a first 18-cycle PCR with the universal primers M1SS and BC2_uni_R. The paper's data handling went like this. For normalization, 1 million high-quality reads were randomly selected from each sample, with every read carrying a distinct molecular identifier. Instead of being binned into consensus sequences, reads that shared molecular identifiers were thrown out. MiTCR, with a Q25 quality threshold and the strictest error-elimination algorithm, was used for CDR3 identification, clonotype clustering and error correction. A nonparametric unseen species model using Euler transformation provided a lower-bound estimate of total TCR beta diversity. TCRdb's own reprocessing of the public reads used fastp at Q25 and MiXCR and kept productive beta chains. For every CDR3 protein sequence, its rows merge into one entry that carries the most common genes and DNA. V and J calls and clone size were set by TCRdb, not the authors. The sample table shows hundreds of thousands of distinct CDR3 sequences, and around 30% are seen once. Jointly, the top ten make up 17% of the sample.

With regard to this clonotype: There is no known antigen for this receptor. Base-call qualities are not available, and no considerably larger clone is one nucleotide away.

From cysteine to phenylalanine, the CDR3 is 15 amino acids long. Kept here is only the CDR3 DNA, which spans 45 bases and is read in frame from base 1. The germline V gene (reference sequence) sets CDR1 to DFQATT and CDR2 to SNEGSKA. Trimming at the junction amounts to 3 bases on V and 5 bases on J, and the germline ends lie 14 bases apart. The 39 donors, aged about 6 to 95 years, were systemically healthy Caucasian individuals from Russia. Approximately 11 milliliters of peripheral blood were drawn from each donor into EDTA-treated Vacutainer tubes. PBMCs were isolated by Ficoll-Paque density-gradient centrifugation, with at least 6 million obtained per sample. Trizol reagent was used to extract total RNA from the PBMCs, yielding at least 6 micrograms per sample. For every donor, an aliquot of PBMCs went through flow cytometry to measure the percentages of naive CD45RAhigh/CD27high T cells.

Sequencing input: blood. This chain joins TRBV20-1 to TRBJ1-6; the D gene is perhaps TRBD1, on 6 matching bases. The source of this sequence is a woman over 75 in good health. The sequence in DNA is TGCAGTGCTAGGGCAGGGGATAGGGATAATTCACCCCTCCACTTT. Its protein is CSARAGDRDNSPLHF.